This TCR beta chain was observed in a study of technical replicates of blood from a few donors (dated by TCRdb to the late 2010s). Library creation used the immunoSEQ multiplex PCR assay. TCRdb mirrors the immuneACCESS table, restricted to in-frame sequences. Some clones are absent from its copies; in checked studies, under half trace to an unresolved V gene, and the reason for the others is unknown. This sample comprises tens of thousands of clones, 94% of them detected only once. 0.2% to 0.3% of the sample is in the top ten clones. From V the trimming removes 4 bases and from J it removes 4 bases, while the gene matches leave 17 bases of the junction unaccounted for. CDR1 is given as LGHNA and CDR2 as YNFKEQ, both from the germline V gene. The CDR3, from cysteine to phenylalanine, totals 19 residues. The retained sequence is limited to the CDR3, 57 bases, with the frame set at the first base. Remarks on this clone: The antigen it recognizes is unknown. Base qualities are missing; no much larger clone stands one base away.

The clonotype comes from a human donor in good health. Sequencing was performed on T cells isolated from PBMCs. Here the chain combines TRBV4-2 and TRBJ2-3, and TRBD2 aligns with 10 junction nucleotides. The DNA reads as follows: TGTGCCAGCAGCCTGCCGGTTGGGCTAGCGGGAGCGGATGCAGATACGCAGTATTTT. This translates into CASSLPVGLAGADADTQYF.